A single sample is the source of the 26 T cell receptor beta chains below, sequenced in a study of identical twins. TCRdb called the 5' RACE reads again in MiXCR, with one record for every CDR3 protein. The sample carries roughly 750,000 distinct CDR3 sequences, 21% recorded once. These data were also reused for a study on T cells expressing NK-cell markers.

Input material: PBMCs. The receptor source for this set is a woman aged 18-29 years in good health.

This clonotype was observed a few times. The chain carries TRBV15 and TRBJ2-5, with TRBD2 matching 7 bases. This CDR3 is built from 15 residues. Per germline, CDR1 LNHNV and CDR2 YYDKDF (reference sequence). V trimming: 3 bases; J trimming: 5 bases; junction bases outside the gene matches: 9. Here the CDR3 DNA reads TGTGCCACCAGCAGGAGCTCGGGGGGATGGGAGACCCAGTACTTC. This encodes CATSRSSGGWETQYF. Complete variable domain (other parts from reference TRBV15 and TRBJ2-5): DAMVIQNPRYQVTQFGKPVTLSCSQTLNHNVMYWYQQKSSQAPKLLFHYYDKDFNNEADTPDNFQSRRPNTSFCFLDIRSPGLGDTAMYLCATSRSSGGWETQYFGPGTRLLVL.

This clonotype came up many times. The chain joins TRBV20-1 to TRBJ2-7; D call uncertain. The length of the CDR3 is 14 residues. Trimming left V 3 bases short and J 1 base short, with 13 bases between. Germline CDR1 reads DFQATT; CDR2 reads SNEGSKA (reference sequence). This chain's CDR3 is CSASNVRLSYEQYF. CDR3 nucleotide sequence: TGCAGTGCTAGCAATGTTAGGCTGTCCTACGAGCAGTACTTC.

There are a few counts of this clonotype. CDR3 nucleotide sequence: TGCAGTGCGGAGGACAGGGTTTACGAGCAGTACTTC. This sequence encodes CSAEDRVYEQYF. The rearrangement uses TRBV20-1 and TRBJ2-7; 8 bases fit TRBD1. The J segment lost 4 bases and the V segment lost 6 bases, leaving 5 bases of the junction unmatched. The CDR3 contains 12 residues. Per germline, CDR1 DFQATT and CDR2 SNEGSKA (reference sequence).

J is TRBJ1-5 and V is TRBV5-6; unclear D gene. The V gene lost 1 base and the J gene lost 8 bases, with 10 bases spanning the gap. The CDR3 consists of 13 residues. Germline CDR1 and CDR2: SGHDT and YYEEEE. Here the CDR3 reads CASSLYRLEPQHF. DNA for the CDR3: TGTGCCAGCAGCTTGTACCGCTTGGAGCCCCAGCATTTT. The full variable domain, with the rest looked up from reference TRBV5-6 and TRBJ1-5, is DAGVTQSPTHLIKTRGQQVTLRCSPKSGHDTVSWYQQALGQGPQFIFQYYEEEERQRGNFPDRFSGHQFPNYSSELNVNALLLGDSALYLCASSLYRLEPQHFGDGTRLSIL.

The genes are TRBV20-1 and TRBJ1-1; tentative D call: TRBD1 (5 bases). Germline CDR1 reads DFQATT; CDR2 reads SNEGSKA (reference sequence). Trimming stripped 4 bases from V and 0 bases from J, with 9 bases between. The CDR3 runs 13 residues. In nucleotides, the CDR3 is TGCAGTGCTATACAGGACATGAACACTGAAGCTTTCTTT. It is translated as CSAIQDMNTEAFF.

This clonotype was found once. The chain couples TRBV5-1 to TRBJ2-2; the match to TRBD2 covers 8 bases. Trimming took 3 bases from V and 5 from J; bases not matched to a gene: 6. Germline loops: CDR1 SGHRS, CDR2 YFSETQ. The CDR3 covers 15 residues. The CDR3 bases are TGCGCCAGCAGCTCCAGTAGCGGGGAAACCGGGGAGCTGTTTTTT. Residues: CASSSSSGETGELFF.

The J gene is TRBJ2-3, the V gene TRBV7-2; the D gene is possibly TRBD2 (5 bases). This CDR3 has 13 amino acids. Per the germline V gene, CDR1 is SGHTA and CDR2 is FQGNSA. The ends were cut back, 1 base at V and 14 bases at J, with 16 bases in the middle. CDR3 protein: CASSLGRAAPPYF. In DNA, the CDR3 is TGTGCCAGCAGCTTAGGTAGAGCGGCACCACCGTATTTT.

The chain couples TRBV10-3 to TRBJ2-2; 7 bases are a match to TRBD2. CDR1 and CDR2 from the germline V gene are ENHRY and SYGVKD. The V and J ends lost 11 bases and 3 bases, in that order; junction bases with no gene match: 6. This CDR3 has 13 residues. The CDR3 DNA follows: TGTGCCGTCGCGGGAGCCCACACCGGGGAGCTGTTTTTT. Amino acids: CAVAGAHTGELFF.

This CDR3 reads CASSVDLSSYNEQFF. CDR3 DNA: TGTGCCAGCAGCGTAGACCTAAGCTCCTACAATGAGCAGTTCTTC. This chain connects TRBV9 to TRBJ2-1; no clear D gene. Trimming removed 0 bases at V and 0 bases at J, with 7 bases between. Germline V gene lookup returns CDR1 SGDLS and CDR2 YYNGEE. The CDR3 is 15 amino acids.

A few counts support this clonotype. The rearrangement links TRBV7-3 to TRBJ2-5, with D perhaps TRBD2 (7 bases). The CDR3 contains 15 residues. The germline V and J ends were trimmed by 2 bases and 2 bases, with 12 bases remaining between them. Germline CDR1 and CDR2: SGHTA and FQGTGA. The CDR3 coding sequence is TGTGCCAGCAGCTTACAGGGGAGGGCGCAAGAGACCCAGTACTTC. As protein: CASSLQGRAQETQYF.

This clonotype was counted a few times. This sequence joins TRBV6-5 and TRBJ2-5; 7 bases map to TRBD2. The CDR3 runs 14 residues. V trimming: 2 bases; J trimming: 4 bases; junction bases outside the gene matches: 4. Germline loops: CDR1 MNHEY, CDR2 SVGAGI. Here the CDR3 DNA reads TGTGCCAGCAGTTACCGGTTAGCGGGAGAGACCCAGTACTTC. Its translation is CASSYRLAGETQYF.

This clonotype has more than one count but fewer than ten. The genes are TRBV25-1 and TRBJ1-2; the D is unclear. The V end was cut by 4 bases, the J end by 8 bases, with 14 bases between. Germline V gene lookup returns CDR1 MGHDK and CDR2 SYGVNS. This CDR3 region has 13 residues. The CDR3 is CASSGDDHRGYTF. CDR3 bases: TGTGCCAGCAGTGGAGACGACCACCGGGGCTACACCTTC.

This clonotype turned up a few times. V and J are TRBV29-1 and TRBJ2-6; D not certain. V lost 7 bases and J 5 bases, leaving 3 bases between the germline ends. CDR1 is SQVTM, CDR2 ANQGSEA, per germline. This CDR3 spans 10 amino acids. CDR3 sequence reads: CSAWANVLTF. In DNA form, the CDR3 reads TGCAGCGCCTGGGCCAACGTCCTGACTTTC.

This clonotype was counted only a few times. This sequence joins TRBV28 and TRBJ1-2, with D unresolved. This CDR3 spans 14 amino acids. CDR1 and CDR2 from the germline V gene are MDHEN and SYDVKM. V shed 1 base and J shed 4 bases, with 10 bases lying between them. As DNA, the CDR3 is TGTGCCAGCAGTTTATTACCGCATATCTATGGCTACACCTTC. Translated, it gives CASSLLPHIYGYTF.

J is TRBJ2-7 and V is TRBV20-1; D remains unclear. The ends were cut back, 7 bases at V and 2 bases at J, with 15 bases in the middle. Germline values: CDR1 DFQATT, CDR2 SNEGSKA (reference sequence). The CDR3 has 13 residues. The CDR3: CSVLPGSAYEQYF. DNA of the CDR3: TGCAGTGTCTTACCCGGGTCGGCCTACGAGCAGTACTTC.

This clonotype was recorded at least ten times. The CDR3 DNA reads TGTGCCAGCAGCTCGACCGGGACGGGGTATTCACCCCTCCACTTT. Translation gives CASSSTGTGYSPLHF. V usage is TRBV11-1 and J usage is TRBJ1-6; TRBD1 is a possible D gene (5 bases). V was clipped by 4 bases and J by 8 bases, with 15 bases between them. This CDR3 spans 15 amino acids. Germline loops: CDR1 SGHAT, CDR2 FQDESV (reference sequence).

This clonotype was counted between two and nine times. The chain carries TRBV20-1 and TRBJ1-1; maybe TRBD1 (5 bases). Germline values: CDR1 DFQATT, CDR2 SNEGSKA (reference sequence). V gave up 5 bases and J gave up 1 base, with 11 bases separating them. CDR3 length: 13 residues. The CDR3 nucleotides read TGCAGTGCTTTGAGGGACGGGAACACTGAAGCTTTCTTT. Its translation is CSALRDGNTEAFF.

In its sample, this clonotype was seen many times. The genes are TRBV5-1 and TRBJ2-1; D remains unclear. The CDR3 consists of 17 residues. The germline V gene encodes CDR1 SGHRS and CDR2 YFSETQ. V was cut by 0 bases and J by 5 bases, with 18 bases left in between. The CDR3: CASSLVYELGDNNEQFF. The CDR3 region has the DNA TGCGCCAGCAGCTTGGTATACGAGCTCGGAGATAACAATGAGCAGTTCTTC.

CDR3 sequence: CSVAVLQETQYF. CDR3 coding DNA: TGCAGCGTCGCTGTTCTCCAAGAGACCCAGTACTTC. V usage is TRBV29-1 and J usage is TRBJ2-5; D is uncertain. The CDR3 is 12 residues long. CDR1 is SQVTM and CDR2 is ANQGSEA in the germline V gene. V was trimmed by 6 bases and J by 1 base, leaving 9 bases between them.

The table lists this clonotype with many counts. The rearrangement uses TRBV5-5 and TRBJ1-4; D perhaps matches TRBD1 (6 bases). Trimming removed 0 bases at V and 8 bases at J, with 8 bases between. Germline V lookup: CDR1 SGHKS, CDR2 YYEKEE (reference sequence). This CDR3 is built from 13 residues. The CDR3 nucleotides are TGTGCCAGCAGCTTGGGGGGGGGCGAAAAACTGTTTTTT. This sequence encodes CASSLGGGEKLFF.

The chain is built from TRBV20-1 and TRBJ2-7; D remains unclear. The CDR3 length is 13 residues. CDR1 is DFQATT and CDR2 is SNEGSKA in the germline V gene (reference sequence). V was pared by 5 bases and J by 2 bases, with 13 bases between. The CDR3 region is CSALLGYAYEQYF. The CDR3, as DNA: TGCAGTGCTCTCCTCGGGTATGCCTACGAGCAGTACTTC.

J is TRBJ2-3 and V is TRBV7-6, with TRBD2 matching 10 bases. The CDR3 contains 16 residues. Trimming cost V 0 bases and J 5 bases; bases outside gene matches: 5. In germline, CDR1 is SGHVS, CDR2 FNYEAQ. CDR3 DNA: TGTGCCAGCAGCTTAGCTCCTAAGCGGGAGGGAGATACGCAGTATTTT. Amino acid sequence: CASSLAPKREGDTQYF.

This chain joins TRBV5-1 and TRBJ2-2; D is possibly TRBD1 (5 bases). Between the trimmed V and J ends, which lost 0 bases and 6 bases, there was a span of 15 bases. Germline CDR1 and CDR2: SGHRS and YFSETQ. This CDR3 contains 16 residues. CDR3 in DNA: TGCGCCAGCAGCTTGGTTCCTGGACACCGGTCCGGGGAGCTGTTTTTT. Translated: CASSLVPGHRSGELFF.

This clonotype was seen repeatedly, ten times or more. The V gene is TRBV9, the J gene TRBJ2-5; 7 nucleotides line up with TRBD1. This CDR3 region has 14 residues. CDR1 SGDLS and CDR2 YYNGEE come from the germline V gene. Trimming at V came to 3 bases and at J to 3 bases, leaving 5 bases not matched to a gene. The CDR3 nucleotides read TGTGCCAGCAGCGGTACCGGGACAGAAGAGACCCAGTACTTC. It is translated as CASSGTGTEETQYF.

The chain is built from TRBV11-2 and TRBJ2-7; 15 bases line up with TRBD2. The CDR3 extends over 17 amino acids. Germline CDR1 reads SGHAT; CDR2 reads FQNNGV. V dropped 1 base and J dropped 5; count of bases not matched to a gene: 6. The CDR3 reads CASSLGEGLAGGNEQYF. CDR3 DNA: TGTGCCAGCAGCTTAGGGGAGGGACTAGCGGGGGGTAACGAGCAGTACTTC.

This clonotype showed up just once. V gene TRBV5-6 combines with J gene TRBJ2-1, with 14 bases that match TRBD2. CDR3 length equals 17 residues. CDR1 SGHDT and CDR2 YYEEEE come from the germline V gene. V trimming: 4 bases; J trimming: 6 bases; junction bases outside the gene matches: 9. CDR3 residues: CASSLGTSGSTRNEQFF. CDR3 nucleotide sequence: TGTGCCAGCAGCCTGGGGACTAGCGGGAGTACCCGCAATGAGCAGTTCTTC.